This T cell receptor (beta chain) was found in a study of T cells in Graves' hyperthyroidism and ophthalmopathy. Broader study findings: Peripheral blood also featured most of the thyroid clonotypes expanded above 0.001.

Each patient was aged 18 to 65 and had newly diagnosed hyperthyroidism of under 2 months' duration. Source material for PBMCs was around 10 ml fresh peripheral blood. As regards this clonotype: Antigen unknown.

Researchers took RNA transcripts and amplified the TCR beta CDR3 regions from them. A set of HTBI primers served as the primers for a first-round RT-PCR of the TCR CDR3. From the multiplex PCR reads, TCRdb called clonotypes with MiXCR, one entry per CDR3 protein. The data contain roughly 630,000 distinct CDR3 sequences, around 14% of them singletons. Unmatched junction bases numbered 4, after V lost 1 base and J lost 4 bases. CDR3 length: 15 residues. Looked up from germline, CDR1 is SEHNR and CDR2 is FQNEAQ (reference sequence). The specimen was blood. This receptor was identified in a woman aged 30 to 39 with Graves' hyperthyroidism. The chain couples TRBV7-9 to TRBJ2-1; 7 nucleotides match TRBD2. Written as DNA, the CDR3 is TGTGCCAGCAGCTTAGGCGGGAGAATGTACAATGAGCAGTTCTTC. It is translated as CASSLGGRMYNEQFF.